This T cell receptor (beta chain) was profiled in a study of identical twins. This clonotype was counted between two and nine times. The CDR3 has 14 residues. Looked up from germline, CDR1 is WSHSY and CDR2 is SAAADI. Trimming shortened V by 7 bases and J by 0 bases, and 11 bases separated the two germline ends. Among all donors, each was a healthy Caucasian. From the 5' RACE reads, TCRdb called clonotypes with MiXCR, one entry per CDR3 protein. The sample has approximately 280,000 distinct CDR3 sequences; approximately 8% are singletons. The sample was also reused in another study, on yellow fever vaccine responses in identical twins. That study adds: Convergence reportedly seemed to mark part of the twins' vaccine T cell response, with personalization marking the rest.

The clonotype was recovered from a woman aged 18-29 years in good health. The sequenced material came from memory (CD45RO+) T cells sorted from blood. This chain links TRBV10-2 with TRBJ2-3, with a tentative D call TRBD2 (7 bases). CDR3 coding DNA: TGCGCCAGCAAGGGGGGGGTTAGCACAGATACGCAGTATTTT. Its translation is CASKGGVSTDTQYF.